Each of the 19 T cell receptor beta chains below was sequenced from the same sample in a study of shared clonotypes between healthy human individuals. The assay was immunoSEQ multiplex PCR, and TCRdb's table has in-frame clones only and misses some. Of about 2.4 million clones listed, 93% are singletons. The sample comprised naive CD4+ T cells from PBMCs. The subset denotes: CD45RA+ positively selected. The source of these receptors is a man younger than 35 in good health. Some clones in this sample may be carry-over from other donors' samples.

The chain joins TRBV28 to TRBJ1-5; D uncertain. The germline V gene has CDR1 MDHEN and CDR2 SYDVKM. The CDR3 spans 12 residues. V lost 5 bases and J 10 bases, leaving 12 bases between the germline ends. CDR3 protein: CASSQTQLPQHF. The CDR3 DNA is TGTGCCAGCAGTCAAACACAGCTTCCCCAGCATTTT.

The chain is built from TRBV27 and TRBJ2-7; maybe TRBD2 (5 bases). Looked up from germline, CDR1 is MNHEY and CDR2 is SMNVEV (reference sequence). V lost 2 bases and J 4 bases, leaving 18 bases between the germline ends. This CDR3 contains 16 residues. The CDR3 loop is CASSLRGLVGWYEQYF. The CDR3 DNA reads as TGTGCCAGCAGTTTAAGAGGGCTAGTTGGTTGGTACGAGCAGTACTTC.

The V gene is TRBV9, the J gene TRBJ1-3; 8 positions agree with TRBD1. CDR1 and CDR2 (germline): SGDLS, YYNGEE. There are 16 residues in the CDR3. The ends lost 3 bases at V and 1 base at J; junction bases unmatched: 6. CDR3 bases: TGTGCCAGCAGCGCCCACAGGGGGGTGTCTGGAAACACCATATATTTT. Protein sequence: CASSAHRGVSGNTIYF.

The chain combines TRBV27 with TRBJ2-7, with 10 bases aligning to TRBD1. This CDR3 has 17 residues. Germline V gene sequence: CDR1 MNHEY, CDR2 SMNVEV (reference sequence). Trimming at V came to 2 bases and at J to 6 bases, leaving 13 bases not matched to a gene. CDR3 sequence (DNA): TGTGCCAGCAGTTTAGGGCCGGACAGGGGGAAAATCTGCGAGCAGTACTTC. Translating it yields CASSLGPDRGKICEQYF.

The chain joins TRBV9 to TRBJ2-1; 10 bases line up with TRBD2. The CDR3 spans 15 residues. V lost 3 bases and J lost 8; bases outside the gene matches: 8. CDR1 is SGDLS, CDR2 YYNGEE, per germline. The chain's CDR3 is CASSAQREGPYEQFF. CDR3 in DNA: TGTGCCAGCAGCGCGCAGCGGGAGGGTCCGTATGAGCAGTTCTTC.

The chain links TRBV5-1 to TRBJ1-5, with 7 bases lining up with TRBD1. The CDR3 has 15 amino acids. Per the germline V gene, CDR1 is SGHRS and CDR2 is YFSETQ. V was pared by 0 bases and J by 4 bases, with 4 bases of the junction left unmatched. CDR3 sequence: CASSLGTGPNQPQHF. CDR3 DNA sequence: TGCGCCAGCAGCTTGGGGACAGGACCAAATCAGCCCCAGCATTTT.

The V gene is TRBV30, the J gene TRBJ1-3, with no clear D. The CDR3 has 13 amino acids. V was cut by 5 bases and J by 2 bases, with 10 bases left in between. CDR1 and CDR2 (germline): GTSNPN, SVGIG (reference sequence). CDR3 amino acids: CAWVNLPGNTIYF. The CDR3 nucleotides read TGTGCCTGGGTCAACCTGCCTGGAAACACCATATATTTT.

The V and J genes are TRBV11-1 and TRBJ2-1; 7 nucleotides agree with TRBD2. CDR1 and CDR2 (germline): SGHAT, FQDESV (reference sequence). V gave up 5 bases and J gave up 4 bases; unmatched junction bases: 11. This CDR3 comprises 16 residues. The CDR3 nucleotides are TGTGCCAGCAGCCCTTCTCCGGGGGAGGGGTACAATGAGCAGTTCTTC. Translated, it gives CASSPSPGEGYNEQFF.

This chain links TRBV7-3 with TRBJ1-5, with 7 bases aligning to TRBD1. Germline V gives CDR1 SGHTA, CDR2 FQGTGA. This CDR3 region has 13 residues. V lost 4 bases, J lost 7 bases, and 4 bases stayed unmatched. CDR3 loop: CASSSRTGQPQHF. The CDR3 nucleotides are TGTGCCAGCAGCTCCAGGACAGGACAGCCCCAGCATTTT.

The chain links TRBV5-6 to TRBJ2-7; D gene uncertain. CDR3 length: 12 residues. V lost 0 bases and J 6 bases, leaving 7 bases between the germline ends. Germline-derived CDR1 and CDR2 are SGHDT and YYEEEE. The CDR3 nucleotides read TGTGCCAGCAGCTTGGTGGGTGCCGAGCAGTACTTC. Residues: CASSLVGAEQYF.

The CDR3 region is CASSLGIGYYGYTF. The CDR3, as DNA: TGTGCCAGCAGCTTAGGTATTGGGTACTATGGCTACACCTTC. The chain has TRBV7-3 and TRBJ1-2, with D hard to call. The CDR3 contains 14 residues. V was pared by 2 bases and J by 3 bases, with 10 bases between. Germline V gene sequence: CDR1 SGHTA, CDR2 FQGTGA.

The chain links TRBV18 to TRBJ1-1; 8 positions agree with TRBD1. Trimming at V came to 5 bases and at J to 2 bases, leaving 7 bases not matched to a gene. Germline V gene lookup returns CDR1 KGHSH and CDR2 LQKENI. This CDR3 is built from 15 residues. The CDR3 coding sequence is TGTGCCAGCTCAGCTCCCGGACAGGGAAACACTGAAGCTTTCTTT. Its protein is CASSAPGQGNTEAFF.

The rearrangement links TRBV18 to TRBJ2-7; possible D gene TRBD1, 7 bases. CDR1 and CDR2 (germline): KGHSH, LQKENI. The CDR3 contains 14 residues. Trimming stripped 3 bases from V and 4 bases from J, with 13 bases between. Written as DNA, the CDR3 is TGTGCCAGCTCACCGGAGGGGGCGCGGTACGAGCAGTACTTC. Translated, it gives CASSPEGARYEQYF.

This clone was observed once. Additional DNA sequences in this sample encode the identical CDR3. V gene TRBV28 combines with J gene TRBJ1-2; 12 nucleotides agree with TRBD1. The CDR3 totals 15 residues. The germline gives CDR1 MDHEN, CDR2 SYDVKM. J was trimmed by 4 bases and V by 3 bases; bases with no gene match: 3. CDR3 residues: CASSLGTGGRYGYTF. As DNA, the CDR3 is TGTGCCAGCAGTTTGGGGACAGGGGGCCGCTATGGCTACACCTTC.

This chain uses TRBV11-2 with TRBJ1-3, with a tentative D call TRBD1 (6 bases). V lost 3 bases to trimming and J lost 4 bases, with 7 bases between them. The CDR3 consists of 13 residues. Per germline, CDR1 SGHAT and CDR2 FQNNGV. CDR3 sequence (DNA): TGTGCCAGCAGCTTGGACAGAGGAAACACCATATATTTT. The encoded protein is CASSLDRGNTIYF.

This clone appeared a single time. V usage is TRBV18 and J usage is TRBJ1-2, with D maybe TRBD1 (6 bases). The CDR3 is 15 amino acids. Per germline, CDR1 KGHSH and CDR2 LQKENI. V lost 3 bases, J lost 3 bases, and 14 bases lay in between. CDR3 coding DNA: TGTGCCAGCTCACCCGCCGGACAGTCGGACTATGGCTACACCTTC. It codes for CASSPAGQSDYGYTF.

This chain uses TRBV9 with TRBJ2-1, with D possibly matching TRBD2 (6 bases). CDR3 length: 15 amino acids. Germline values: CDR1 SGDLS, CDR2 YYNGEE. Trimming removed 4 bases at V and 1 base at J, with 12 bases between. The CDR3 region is CASSLSGGSYNEQFF. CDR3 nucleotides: TGTGCCAGCAGCCTTAGCGGCGGGTCCTACAATGAGCAGTTCTTC.

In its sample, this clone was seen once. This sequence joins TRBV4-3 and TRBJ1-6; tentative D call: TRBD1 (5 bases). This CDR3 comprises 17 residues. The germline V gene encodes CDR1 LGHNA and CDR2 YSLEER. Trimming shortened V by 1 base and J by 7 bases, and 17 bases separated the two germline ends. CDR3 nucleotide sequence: TGCGCCAGCAGCCAAGGAACCGGGGACGTCTGGAATTCACCCCTCCACTTT. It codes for CASSQGTGDVWNSPLHF.

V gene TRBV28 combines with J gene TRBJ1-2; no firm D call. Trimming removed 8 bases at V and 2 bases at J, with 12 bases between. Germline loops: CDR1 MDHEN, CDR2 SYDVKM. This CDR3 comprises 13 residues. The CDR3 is CASCPTVNYGYTF. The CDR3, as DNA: TGTGCCAGCTGCCCTACAGTGAACTATGGCTACACCTTC.